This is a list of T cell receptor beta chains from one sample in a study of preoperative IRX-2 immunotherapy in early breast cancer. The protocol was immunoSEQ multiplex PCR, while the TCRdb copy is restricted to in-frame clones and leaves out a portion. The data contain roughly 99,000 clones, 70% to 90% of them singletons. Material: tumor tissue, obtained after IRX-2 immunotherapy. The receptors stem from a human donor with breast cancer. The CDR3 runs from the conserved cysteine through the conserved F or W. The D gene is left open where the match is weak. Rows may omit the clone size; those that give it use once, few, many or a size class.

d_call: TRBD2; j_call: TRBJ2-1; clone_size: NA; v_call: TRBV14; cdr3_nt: TGTGCCAGCAGCCCCGGGACTAGCGTCTACAATGAGCAGTTCTTC; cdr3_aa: CASSPGTSVYNEQFF
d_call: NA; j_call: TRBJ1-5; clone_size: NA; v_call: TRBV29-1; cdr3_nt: TGCAGGTTTCTCCTCGGGACTTTGGGTTTCGATCAGCCCCAGCATTTT; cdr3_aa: CRFLLGTLGFDQPQHF
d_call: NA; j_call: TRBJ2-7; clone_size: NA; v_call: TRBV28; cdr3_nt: TGTGCCAGCAGTTCACCAACAGGAGTTAGCTCCTACGAGCAGTACTTC; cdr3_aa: CASSSPTGVSSYEQYF
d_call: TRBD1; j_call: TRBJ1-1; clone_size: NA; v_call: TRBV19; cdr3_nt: TGTGCCAGTAGTCCGACAGGGGGGGACACTGAAGCTTTCTTT; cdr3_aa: CASSPTGGDTEAFF
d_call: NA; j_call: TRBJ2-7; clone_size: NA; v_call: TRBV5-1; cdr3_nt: TGCGCCAGCAGCTTGATGACGGATGCCTACGAGCAGTACTTC; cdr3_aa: CASSLMTDAYEQYF
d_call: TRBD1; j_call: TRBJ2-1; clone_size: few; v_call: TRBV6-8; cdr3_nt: TGTGCCAGCGATCGGGGACAGGGGTTAGGGAATGAGCAGTTCTTC; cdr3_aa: CASDRGQGLGNEQFF
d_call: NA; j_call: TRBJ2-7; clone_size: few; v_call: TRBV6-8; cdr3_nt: TGTGCCAGCAGTTCCCCGAACCCTGGCGAGCAGTACTTC; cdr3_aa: CASSSPNPGEQYF
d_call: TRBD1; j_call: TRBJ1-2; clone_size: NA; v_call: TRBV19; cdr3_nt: TGTGCCAGTAGTAGCAGGGGGACTAACTATGGCTACACCTTC; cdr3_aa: CASSSRGTNYGYTF
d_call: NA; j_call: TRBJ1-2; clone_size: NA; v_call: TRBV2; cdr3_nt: TGTGCCAGCAGTGACAGGGGCTCTAACTATGGCTACACCTTC; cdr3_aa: CASSDRGSNYGYTF
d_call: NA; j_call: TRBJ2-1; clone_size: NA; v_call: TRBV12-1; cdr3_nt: TGTGCCAGCAGCTCCCCGGGACTGGAGGTCGTTAATGAGCAGTTCTTC; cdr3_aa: CASSSPGLEVVNEQFF